This T cell receptor (beta chain) was profiled in a study of tumor-infiltrating lymphocytes in primary liver carcinoma. Study as a whole: The cohort included men and women aged 30 to 69 years. Recorded tumor stage was T1-T3 N0M0, with diameters of 4.2 to 10 cm.

Blood RNA was derived from unsorted whole blood, and germline DNA was extracted too. The patients lived with chronic HBV infection and had not yet received any treatment. Regarding the study as a whole: Compared with tumor region pairs, tumor-adjacent and tumor-blood pairs overlapped less.

This clonotype was observed a handful of times. Its antigen is still unknown. Starting from approximately 500 ng of total RNA, TCR beta cDNA was produced with a primer in the constant region. ARM-PCR, slightly modified, supplied the TCR beta libraries through three nested multiplex PCR rounds. With TRBV1-TRBV30 forward primers and a C-beta reverse primer, the first two PCR rounds were run for about 10 cycles each. MiXCR, applied by TCRdb to the multiplex PCR reads, yields one record per CDR3 protein. Altogether about 180,000 distinct CDR3 sequences are present, about 55% being singletons, with the ten largest covering less than 75%. The germline gives CDR1 LGHNA, CDR2 YNFKEQ. The CDR3 totals 16 residues. The V end lost 1 base, the J end lost 7 bases, and 20 bases lay between the germline ends.

The sample comprised peripheral blood. The TCR comes from a man in his forties with primary liver carcinoma and hepatitis B virus infection. J is TRBJ2-7 and V is TRBV4-2; tentatively, D is TRBD1 (6 bases). This CDR3 is CASSQGRAGESREQYF. Written as DNA, the CDR3 is TGTGCCAGCAGCCAAGGTCGGGCAGGGGAGTCGAGGGAGCAGTACTTC.